This T cell receptor (beta chain) was captured in a study of spatial heterogeneity in lung cancer (dated by TCRdb to between 2017 and 2020). About the investigation overall: Beta-chain transcripts were consistently detected in greater numbers than alpha-chain transcripts, which likely reflects a higher abundance of beta-chain transcripts. In the raw uncorrected reads, each unique combination of TCR and UMI appeared more than ten times on average. The study quantitatively compared TCR alpha and beta repertoires across multiple tumor regions, matched nontumor lung and blood in non-small cell lung cancer. TCR repertoire features were related to nonsynonymous mutation counts determined by whole-exome sequencing of tumor tissue. Both alpha and beta chains were TCR-sequenced in samples taken at surgery, namely 220 tumor regions, 62 to 70 matched nontumor lung samples and approximately 51 PBMC samples.

Note on this clonotype: Which antigen it targets is not known. No quality values exist for individual bases; no much larger clone is one base distant.

Libraries were prepared through 5' RACE. The instrument given in TCRdb is NextSeq 500. The TCR library protocol attached a unique molecular identifier to each TCR cDNA molecule to allow correction of PCR and sequencing errors. Regarding the original processing steps: TCR identification, UMI-based error correction and CDR3 extraction were all carried out with Decombinator tools. TCRs above a frequency of 2 per 1,000, corresponding to the top 1% of the tumor frequency distribution, were defined as expanded. Each repertoire was subsampled 100 times to 5,000 TCRs, after which Renyi diversity was computed with the R vegan package. CDR3 similarity networks were built from amino acid triplet string-kernel similarity, connecting CDR3s with pairwise similarity above 0.82. Using fastp at Q25 and MiXCR, TCRdb reprocessed the public reads and kept productive beta chains. Each CDR3 protein appears once, grouped with its most common genes and DNA. It is TCRdb's table, rather than the study itself, that gives the V and J calls and clone size. Within this sample are over 25,000 distinct CDR3 sequences, with 7.5% to 10% of them counted one time only. Jointly, the top ten make up 35% to 40% of the sample.

Reading the label with the study, this specimen's time point is: sample taken at primary tumor resection. TCR sequencing used whole RNA extracted from tumor and nontumor lung tissue, or from cryopreserved PBMC samples, without cell sorting. Samples were obtained from approximately 72 patients with early-stage, untreated non-small cell lung cancer from the lung TRACERx cohort. Only patients for whom sufficient RNA was available from at least two tumor regions were selected for TCR sequencing. Via the germline V gene, CDR1 is SGHRS and CDR2 YFSETQ. The CDR3 covers 15 residues, taking in both the cysteine and the phenylalanine. The entry retains the CDR3 DNA only, 45 bases that are in frame from base 1. V is pruned by 4 bases and J by 1 base, leaving 6 bases of the junction without a gene match. Study-level results and caveats: Ubiquitous expanded tumor TCRs were found in blood more often at tumor resection than at routine follow-up. Confirming at a functional level the hypothesis that regional TCRs recognize regional mutations was considered to require additional single-cell paired TCR alpha and beta sequencing.

The receptor comes from a female donor with early-stage non-small cell lung cancer. The sequenced sample was PBMCs, obtained at surgery. The chain employs TRBV5-1 and TRBJ2-3; TRBD2 fits 7 bases in the junction. The DNA reads as follows: TGCGCCAGCAGCCCAGGACTAGGGGGCACAGATACGCAGTATTTT. Its amino acids are CASSPGLGGTDTQYF.